The entry below gives a single T cell receptor beta chain sequence along with its context. CDR3 length: 14 residues. Germline V gene sequence: CDR1 SGHRS, CDR2 YFSETQ. V dropped 1 base and J dropped 7 bases, with 11 bases sitting between them. These data belong to a study of T cell changes during pregnancy in multiple sclerosis. TCRdb's table, derived via immunoSEQ multiplex PCR, lists solely in-frame clones and lacks some. The sample consists of fewer than 40,000 clones, approximately 94% of them appearing once. The sequence came from a female donor with multiple sclerosis, enrolled in a pregnancy study. The input for sequencing was CD4+ T cells from peripheral blood mononuclear cells, taken after pregnancy. This chain connects TRBV5-1 to TRBJ2-2; the D gene is possibly TRBD1 (6 bases). CDR3 nucleotides: TGCGCCAGCAGCTTGCGTGGGGGCGGCGGGGAGCTGTTTTTT. Protein sequence: CASSLRGGGGELFF.